These 21 T cell receptor beta chains originate from one sample sequenced in a study of blood T cell repertoires in COVID-19. Assay: immunoSEQ multiplex PCR; the TCRdb copy retains only in-frame clones and omits some. The sample includes roughly 130,000 clones, roughly 84% of them seen just once. Sequencing was done on a sample of peripheral blood. These receptors originate from a woman aged 30 to 39 who had recovered from COVID-19.

The gene calls are TRBV5-6 and TRBJ2-7, with D possibly being TRBD1 (5 bases). Trimming left V 3 bases short and J 4 bases short, with 14 bases between. The CDR3 extends over 14 amino acids. The germline gives CDR1 SGHDT, CDR2 YYEEEE. The CDR3 DNA reads as TGTGCCAGCAGCTACAAGGGGCTTGCTTACGAGCAGTACTTC. This sequence encodes CASSYKGLAYEQYF.

The chain links TRBV27 to TRBJ1-6; no clear D. Germline V gene sequence: CDR1 MNHEY, CDR2 SMNVEV (reference sequence). V lost 5 bases and J 0 bases, leaving 17 bases between the germline ends. The CDR3 has 18 amino acids. The CDR3 loop reads CASSPKKTPYSYNSPLHF. The CDR3, as DNA: TGTGCCAGCAGTCCAAAAAAGACACCCTACTCCTATAATTCACCCCTCCACTTT.

The chain recombines TRBV28 with TRBJ2-7; 8 bases map to TRBD2. Germline trimming cut 5 bases from V and 3 bases from J; bases unmatched to any gene: 12. CDR3 length: 16 amino acids. CDR1 MDHEN and CDR2 SYDVKM come from the germline V gene. DNA for the CDR3: TGTGCCAGCAGTATTACCCGGGGGGGGGTTAACTACGAGCAGTACTTC. Amino acid sequence: CASSITRGGVNYEQYF.

This chain links TRBV27 with TRBJ2-1; TRBD1 aligns across 9 bases. The ends lost 4 bases at V and 4 bases at J; junction bases unmatched: 11. The CDR3 is 17 amino acids. Germline V CDR1 and CDR2: MNHEY, SMNVEV (reference sequence). This chain's CDR3 is CASSSYKPGQGYNEQFF. Here the CDR3 DNA reads TGTGCCAGCAGTTCCTATAAACCGGGACAGGGTTACAATGAGCAGTTCTTC.

The J gene is TRBJ1-2, the V gene TRBV15; 8 nucleotides match TRBD1. The CDR3 totals 13 residues. V was pared by 1 base and J by 6 bases, with 1 base of the junction left unmatched. CDR1 and CDR2 from the germline V gene are LNHNV and YYDKDF (reference sequence). CDR3 nucleotides: TGTGCCACCAGCAGAGGGACAGGGAATGGCTACACCTTC. Protein product: CATSRGTGNGYTF.

The gene calls are TRBV20-1 and TRBJ1-2; tentatively, D is TRBD1 (6 bases). The CDR3 runs 11 residues. V gave up 4 bases and J gave up 10 bases, with 13 bases separating them. The germline V gene encodes CDR1 DFQATT and CDR2 SNEGSKA (reference sequence). DNA of the CDR3: TGCAGTGCTACAGTACAGGGCTACTACACCTTC. Protein sequence: CSATVQGYYTF.

The rearrangement joins TRBV6-5 to TRBJ2-3, with D perhaps TRBD1 (5 bases). Per germline, CDR1 MNHEY and CDR2 SVGAGI. The V end was cut by 6 bases, the J end by 5 bases, with 18 bases between. The CDR3 extends over 15 amino acids. Here the CDR3 reads CASRAHSQGVDTQYF. CDR3 nucleotide sequence: TGTGCCAGCAGGGCCCACTCCCAAGGGGTAGATACGCAGTATTTT.

The chain combines TRBV30 with TRBJ1-2; tentatively, D is TRBD1 (5 bases). Germline V gene sequence: CDR1 GTSNPN, CDR2 SVGIG (reference sequence). The CDR3 consists of 14 residues. V was cut by 3 bases and J by 4 bases, with 15 bases left in between. CDR3 DNA sequence: TGTGCCTGGAGCATGAGCAGGGTTGGCTATGGCTACACCTTC. Translation gives CAWSMSRVGYGYTF.

The chain carries TRBV6-5 and TRBJ2-5, with 12 bases lining up with TRBD2. CDR3 length: 15 residues. Germline assignment: CDR1 MNHEY and CDR2 SVGAGI. After removal of 4 bases from V and 4 bases from J, the junction contained 4 bases not matched to a gene. As DNA, the CDR3 is TGTGCCAGCAGTTCCCAGGGACTAGCGGGAGAGACCCAGTACTTC. It encodes CASSSQGLAGETQYF.

V usage is TRBV7-9 and J usage is TRBJ1-4; perhaps TRBD1 as D (5 bases). With 4 bases removed from V and 7 bases from J, the gap between germline ends came to 13 bases. Looked up from germline, CDR1 is SEHNR and CDR2 is FQNEAQ (reference sequence). The CDR3 covers 14 residues. The CDR3, as DNA: TGTGCCAGCAGCTCCCCAGGGAACGGTGAAAAACTGTTTTTT. Its protein product is CASSSPGNGEKLFF.

This clone showed up many times. The J gene is TRBJ1-1, the V gene TRBV28; no definite D call. This CDR3 is built from 12 residues. Trimming cost V 8 bases and J 7 bases, with 14 bases left between them. Germline assignment: CDR1 MDHEN and CDR2 SYDVKM. The CDR3 sequence: CASRTAKDEAFF. DNA of the CDR3: TGTGCCAGCCGAACTGCAAAAGATGAAGCTTTCTTT.

The chain joins TRBV9 to TRBJ2-5; the match to TRBD2 covers 8 bases. Germline loops: CDR1 SGDLS, CDR2 YYNGEE. With 0 bases clipped from V and 5 bases from J, the junction kept 9 bases outside the gene matches. CDR3 size: 16 residues. CDR3 protein: CASSVGDGRALETQYF. The CDR3 DNA reads as TGTGCCAGCAGCGTAGGGGACGGGAGGGCCCTGGAGACCCAGTACTTC.

This clone was seen a single time. The CDR3, as DNA: TGCGCCAGCAGCGCGCGGGACGCGACAACGGGGTACAATGAGCAGTTCTTC. It is translated as CASSARDATTGYNEQFF. This chain connects TRBV4-1 to TRBJ2-1; a possible D gene is TRBD2 (6 bases). The germline V and J ends were trimmed by 5 bases and 4 bases, with 21 bases remaining between them. This CDR3 region has 17 residues. CDR1 and CDR2 (germline): MGHRA, YSYEKL.

This clone was seen a few times. The rearrangement joins TRBV30 to TRBJ1-1; the match to TRBD1 covers 7 bases. Germline trimming cut 0 bases from V and 8 bases from J; bases unmatched to any gene: 12. Germline CDR1 GTSNPN, CDR2 SVGIG (reference sequence). This CDR3 is 15 amino acids long. The CDR3 loop reads CAWSVLSQGVSEAFF. The CDR3 region has the DNA TGTGCCTGGAGTGTACTGTCGCAGGGGGTATCCGAAGCTTTCTTT.

This clone showed up just once. V gene TRBV5-4 combines with J gene TRBJ2-1; D is uncertain. This CDR3 comprises 14 residues. Trimming took off 2 bases at V and 10 bases at J, with 16 bases between the two ends. Germline CDR1 is SGHNT and CDR2 is YYREEE (reference sequence). Written as DNA, the CDR3 is TGTGCCAGCAGCTTTTTATCATCCGGTCGAGAGCAGTTCTTC. Translating gives CASSFLSSGREQFF.

CDR3 protein: CASSFRSGGAHEQFF. Written as DNA, the CDR3 is TGTGCCAGCAGCTTTAGAAGCGGGGGGGCCCATGAGCAGTTCTTC. The chain is built from TRBV7-9 and TRBJ2-1; 10 positions match TRBD2. V lost 3 bases and J lost 8; bases outside the gene matches: 7. Germline V gene lookup returns CDR1 SEHNR and CDR2 FQNEAQ (reference sequence). The CDR3 is 15 amino acids.

The chain recombines TRBV5-1 with TRBJ1-1, with 9 bases aligning to TRBD1. Germline V CDR1 and CDR2: SGHRS, YFSETQ. The CDR3 length is 16 residues. V lost 4 bases, J lost 0 bases, and 7 bases stayed unmatched. CDR3 region: CASSPGQGLMNTEAFF. Written as DNA, the CDR3 is TGCGCCAGCAGCCCCGGACAGGGGCTCATGAACACTGAAGCTTTCTTT.

V gene TRBV25-1 combines with J gene TRBJ2-3, with TRBD2 matching over 8 bases. V dropped 11 bases and J dropped 3; count of bases not matched to a gene: 13. This CDR3 has 15 residues. Per germline, CDR1 MGHDK and CDR2 SYGVNS. The CDR3: CASGDSGKGTDTQYF. The CDR3 DNA sequence: TGTGCCTCCGGTGATAGCGGGAAAGGGACAGATACGCAGTATTTT.

CDR3 region: CASSDIGGNEKLFF. CDR3 DNA: TGTGCCAGCAGTGATATCGGGGGGAATGAAAAACTGTTTTTT. This sequence joins TRBV6-1 and TRBJ1-4; a possible D gene is TRBD1 (5 bases). The germline V and J ends were trimmed by 3 bases and 5 bases, with 10 bases remaining between them. This CDR3 contains 14 residues. Germline CDR1 reads MNHNS; CDR2 reads SASEGT.

V is TRBV19 and J is TRBJ2-1, with 9 bases matching TRBD1. Germline V gene lookup returns CDR1 LNHDA and CDR2 SQIVND (reference sequence). V was pared by 3 bases and J by 8 bases, with 11 bases of the junction left unmatched. The CDR3 spans 16 residues. In DNA form, the CDR3 reads TGTGCCAGTAGTATGGGCCTGGACAGGGGCTTCGATGAGCAGTTCTTC. Translation: CASSMGLDRGFDEQFF.

The chain couples TRBV12-1 to TRBJ1-2; TRBD1 was called by the table and not checked on the DNA. TRBV12-1 is tagged as a pseudogene. CDR3 length: 14 amino acids. DNA for the CDR3: TGTGCCAGCAGCTTGACAGGGGGCGGTAATGGCTACACCTTC. As protein: CASSLTGGGNGYTF.